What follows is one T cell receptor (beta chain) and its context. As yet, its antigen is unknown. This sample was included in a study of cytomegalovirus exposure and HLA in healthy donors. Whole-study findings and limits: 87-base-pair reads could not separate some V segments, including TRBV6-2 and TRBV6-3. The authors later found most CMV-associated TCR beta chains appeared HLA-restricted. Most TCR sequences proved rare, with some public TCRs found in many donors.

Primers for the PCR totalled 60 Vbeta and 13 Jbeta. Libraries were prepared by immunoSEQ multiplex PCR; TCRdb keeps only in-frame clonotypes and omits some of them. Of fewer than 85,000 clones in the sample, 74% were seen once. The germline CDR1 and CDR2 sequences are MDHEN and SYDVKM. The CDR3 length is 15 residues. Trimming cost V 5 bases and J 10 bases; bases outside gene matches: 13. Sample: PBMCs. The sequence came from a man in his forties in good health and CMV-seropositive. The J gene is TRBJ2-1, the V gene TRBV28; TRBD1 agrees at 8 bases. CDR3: CASSPPGTGMREQFF. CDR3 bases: TGTGCCAGCAGTCCCCCCGGGACAGGCATGAGGGAGCAGTTCTTC.